These T cell receptor beta chains were read from a single sample in a study of blood T cell repertoires in COVID-19. Assay: immunoSEQ multiplex PCR; the TCRdb copy retains only in-frame clones and omits some. The data show roughly 52,000 clones, more than 80% seen once. The material sequenced was peripheral blood. All receptors come from a human donor in a cohort sampled during active COVID-19. Each CDR3 is given with its conserved first and last residue. Fields, in order: D gene, J gene, clone size, V gene, CDR3 length, CDR3 protein, CDR3 DNA. The D gene is left open where the match is weak. For some rows the clone size is stated as once, few or many, or as a class when expanded; others skip it.

- | TRBJ2-7 | - | TRBV7-2 | 14 | CASSLGRGSYEQYF | TGTGCCAGCAGCTTAGGCAGGGGCTCCTACGAGCAGTACTTC
TRBD2 | TRBJ2-1 | - | TRBV3-1/TRBV3-2 | 15 | CASSLGLAGANEQFF | TGTGCCAGCAGCCTCGGACTAGCGGGGGCTAATGAGCAGTTCTTC
- | TRBJ2-5 | - | TRBV24-1 | 17 | CATSDLGGARGEETQYF | TGTGCCACCAGTGATTTGGGAGGGGCGCGGGGTGAAGAGACCCAGTACTTC
TRBD1 | TRBJ1-2 | - | TRBV5-1 | 15 | CASSLDGTGDYGYTF | TGCGCCAGCAGCTTGGACGGGACAGGGGACTATGGCTACACCTTC
- | TRBJ2-1 | - | TRBV7-3 | 15 | CASSLGGGPYNEQFF | TGTGCCAGCAGCTTAGGGGGAGGCCCCTACAATGAGCAGTTCTTC
- | TRBJ1-4 | - | TRBV5-1 | 15 | CASSGGTVHSGKLFF | TGCGCCAGCAGCGGGGGGACGGTTCACTCGGGAAAACTGTTTTTT
- | TRBJ1-5 | - | TRBV10-3 | 13 | CAISDYSNQPQHF | TGTGCCATCAGTGACTATAGCAATCAGCCCCAGCATTTT
- | TRBJ1-2 | - | TRBV18 | 14 | CASSPGVANYGYTF | TGTGCCAGCTCACCAGGAGTCGCTAACTATGGCTACACCTTC
- | TRBJ2-7 | - | TRBV20-1 | 12 | CSAGDTRVGQYF | TGCAGTGCTGGTGATACACGGGTTGGGCAGTACTTC
TRBD1 | TRBJ2-7 | - | TRBV2 | 16 | CASYRTGGLISYEQYF | TGTGCCAGCTACAGGACAGGGGGCCTTATATCCTACGAGCAGTACTTC
- | TRBJ1-4 | - | TRBV10-1 | 13 | CASSRTRNEKLFF | TGCGCCAGCAGCAGAACACGTAATGAAAAACTGTTTTTT
- | TRBJ1-1 | - | TRBV5-1 | 15 | CASSLHAAMNTEAFF | TGCGCCAGCAGCTTGCATGCGGCTATGAACACTGAAGCTTTCTTT
TRBD1 | TRBJ2-6 | - | TRBV19 | 17 | CASRWGQAMSGANVLTF | TGTGCCAGTAGGTGGGGACAGGCGATGTCTGGGGCCAACGTCCTGACTTTC
TRBD2 | TRBJ2-3 | - | TRBV24-1 | 17 | CATSAATSGATTDTQYF | TGTGCCACCAGTGCTGCGACTAGCGGGGCTACCACAGATACGCAGTATTTT
TRBD2 | TRBJ2-3 | - | TRBV6-5 | 16 | CASSYSRAGLTDTQYF | TGTGCCAGCAGTTACTCGAGAGCGGGGCTCACAGATACGCAGTATTTT
TRBD1 | TRBJ1-5 | - | TRBV5-8 | 15 | CASSLEQGNNQPQHF | TGTGCCAGCAGCTTGGAACAGGGGAACAATCAGCCCCAGCATTTT
TRBD1 | TRBJ2-5 | - | TRBV20-1 | 14 | CSASWDRVLETQYF | TGCAGTGCTAGTTGGGACAGGGTATTAGAGACCCAGTACTTC
TRBD2 | TRBJ2-2 | - | TRBV7-6 | 19 | CASSLAPGTSGGNTGELFF | TGTGCCAGCAGCTTAGCGCCCGGGACTAGCGGGGGGAACACCGGGGAGCTGTTTTTT
TRBD1 | TRBJ1-1 | - | TRBV2 | 16 | CASSDRTGVRNTEAFF | TGTGCCAGCAGTGATAGGACAGGGGTGAGGAACACTGAAGCTTTCTTT
- | TRBJ2-7 | - | TRBV4-3 | 16 | CASSHDPTGIRYEQYF | TGCGCCAGCAGCCATGACCCCACAGGGATAAGGTACGAGCAGTACTTC
- | TRBJ2-1 | - | TRBV7-2 | 16 | CASSLRAGRRFGEQFF | TGTGCCAGCAGCTTAAGGGCAGGGAGGCGTTTCGGTGAGCAGTTCTTC
- | TRBJ2-7 | - | TRBV4-2 | 13 | CASSQVSGNEQYF | TGTGCCAGCAGCCAAGTTTCGGGGAACGAGCAGTACTTC
- | TRBJ1-1 | - | TRBV6-2/TRBV6-3 | 15 | CASSDPREMNTEAFF | TGTGCCAGCAGTGACCCGCGGGAGATGAACACTGAAGCTTTCTTT
TRBD1 | TRBJ1-4 | few | TRBV7-2 | 14 | CASSPGTVNEKLFF | TGTGCCAGCAGCCCAGGGACAGTTAATGAAAAACTGTTTTTT
- | TRBJ1-4 | - | TRBV7-2 | 16 | CASRFSVTGVNEKLFF | TGTGCCAGCAGGTTTTCGGTCACGGGGGTAAATGAAAAACTGTTTTTT
TRBD2 | TRBJ2-7 | - | TRBV11-2 | 15 | CASRTGLAGFYEQYF | TGTGCCAGCAGAACCGGACTAGCGGGGTTTTACGAGCAGTACTTC
- | TRBJ1-2 | - | TRBV30 | 14 | CAWLAGHWWSGYTF | TGTGCCTGGTTAGCGGGACACTGGTGGAGTGGCTACACCTTC
- | TRBJ2-3 | - | TRBV5-4 | 15 | CASSSRGGSTDTQYF | TGTGCCAGCAGCTCCAGGGGCGGGAGCACAGATACGCAGTATTTT
- | TRBJ1-2 | - | TRBV27 | 18 | CASSLSWAGSLSNYGYTF | TGTGCCAGCAGTTTATCTTGGGCGGGGTCCCTCTCTAACTATGGCTACACCTTC
- | TRBJ1-1 | - | TRBV11-2 | 13 | CASSPPGLLGAFF | TGTGCCAGCAGCCCACCGGGACTCCTAGGGGCTTTCTTT
- | TRBJ1-1 | - | TRBV5-4 | 15 | CASSLEVLGGTEAFF | TGTGCCAGCAGCTTGGAGGTTTTAGGGGGCACTGAAGCTTTCTTT
- | TRBJ2-1 | - | TRBV9 | 16 | CASSVAGGGVHNEQFF | TGTGCCAGCAGCGTAGCGGGAGGGGGCGTCCACAATGAGCAGTTCTTC
TRBD1 | TRBJ1-5 | few | TRBV4-1 | 16 | CASSQGTGGAGQPQHF | TGCGCCAGCAGCCAGGGGACAGGGGGCGCGGGGCAGCCCCAGCATTTT
- | TRBJ2-5 | - | TRBV19 | 13 | CASRTGEEETQYF | TGTGCCAGTAGGACGGGGGAGGAGGAGACCCAGTACTTC
TRBD2 | TRBJ2-5 | - | TRBV19 | 16 | CASSPRGNGGRETQYF | TGTGCCAGTAGTCCACGGGGGAACGGCGGGAGGGAGACCCAGTACTTC
- | TRBJ2-3 | - | TRBV5-1 | 16 | CASSEGAKGPTDTQYF | TGCGCCAGCAGTGAGGGTGCCAAAGGACCCACAGATACGCAGTATTTT
- | TRBJ1-1 | - | TRBV20-1 | 11 | CSALDRGEAFF | TGCAGTGCCCTCGACCGGGGTGAAGCTTTCTTT
TRBD2 | TRBJ2-5 | - | TRBV2 | 14 | CASSLPGGGETQYF | TGTGCCAGCAGTCTTCCGGGGGGGGGTGAGACCCAGTACTTC